The rows below give T cell receptor beta chains drawn from one sample of a study of blood T cell repertoires in COVID-19. Some clones are missing from TCRdb's copy, which holds only in-frame ones; the method was immunoSEQ multiplex PCR. Of tens of thousands of clones in the sample, about four fifths were seen once. Sequences were obtained from peripheral blood. The receptors were gathered from a human donor with acute or convalescent COVID-19. The donor label of this sample is uncertain. The CDR3 runs from the conserved cysteine through the conserved F or W. A D gene is named only where the DNA matches it firmly. Clone size is stated in some rows and not others, as once, few, many or a class when expanded.

V	size	J	D	CDR3	DNA
TRBV19	-	TRBJ1-2	TRBD1	CASSMDRGHYGYTF	TGTGCCAGTAGTATGGACAGGGGGCACTATGGCTACACCTTC
TRBV4-1	-	TRBJ1-4	TRBD1	CASSQGDRGHSNEKLFF	TGCGCCAGCAGCCAAGGGGACAGGGGGCATTCTAATGAAAAACTGTTTTTT
TRBV4-3	once	TRBJ1-6	-	CASSEYQGTYNSPLHF	TGCGCCAGCAGCGAATACCAGGGAACCTATAATTCACCCCTCCACTTT
TRBV9	-	TRBJ1-5	-	CASSVGRSNQPQHF	TGTGCCAGCAGCGTAGGGAGGAGCAATCAGCCCCAGCATTTT
TRBV4-3	-	TRBJ1-1	-	CASSQVTGNTEAFF	TGCGCCAGCAGCCAAGTAACAGGGAACACTGAAGCTTTCTTT
TRBV5-4	medium-sized	TRBJ1-2	-	CASSLDGNYGYTF	TGTGCCAGCAGCTTGGACGGTAACTATGGCTACACCTTC
TRBV19	-	TRBJ1-2	-	CASSKSGRVYGYTF	TGTGCCAGTAGTAAATCAGGGAGGGTCTATGGCTACACCTTC
TRBV5-1	-	TRBJ2-1	TRBD2	CASSLGGGRSEQFF	TGCGCCAGCAGCTTGGGCGGGGGGCGAAGTGAGCAGTTCTTC
TRBV5-6	-	TRBJ1-5	-	CASSPANRANQPQHF	TGTGCCAGCAGCCCCGCCAACAGGGCCAATCAGCCCCAGCATTTT
TRBV28	-	TRBJ1-2	-	CASSLWGTGWEGYTF	TGTGCCAGCAGTTTATGGGGAACAGGGTGGGAGGGCTACACCTTC
TRBV7-9	-	TRBJ2-7	TRBD2	CASSSVAGSYEQYF	TGTGCCAGCAGCTCGGTAGCGGGTTCCTACGAGCAGTACTTC
TRBV4-1	-	TRBJ2-7	TRBD2	CASASGASGVYEQYF	TGCGCCAGCGCCTCGGGGGCTAGCGGGGTCTACGAGCAGTACTTC
TRBV19	-	TRBJ2-1	-	CASSIPRGDEQFF	TGTGCCAGTAGTATACCCAGGGGCGATGAGCAGTTCTTC
TRBV10-1	once	TRBJ2-1	TRBD2	CASSDTSGTYNEQFF	TGCGCCAGCAGTGACACTAGCGGGACCTACAATGAGCAGTTCTTC
TRBV12-3/TRBV12-4	-	TRBJ2-7	-	CASSLLRRDEQYF	TGTGCCAGCAGTTTGCTTCGCAGGGACGAGCAGTACTTC
TRBV28	-	TRBJ1-3	-	CASSDVREKFTIYF	TGTGCCAGCAGTGACGTCCGGGAGAAATTCACCATATATTTT
TRBV24-1	-	TRBJ2-5	-	CATGKQGRDQETQYF	TGTGCCACCGGCAAACAGGGCAGGGATCAAGAGACCCAGTACTTC
TRBV6-5	once	TRBJ2-1	-	CASSYSLAEPYNEQFF	TGTGCCAGCAGTTACTCCCTAGCCGAGCCTTACAATGAGCAGTTCTTC
TRBV7-2	-	TRBJ2-1	TRBD2	CASSSLAGGHNEQFF	TGTGCCAGCAGCTCCTTAGCGGGGGGGCACAATGAGCAGTTCTTC
TRBV7-8	-	TRBJ2-7	-	CASSSFVIPYEQYF	TGTGCCAGCAGCTCCTTTGTAATCCCCTACGAGCAGTACTTC
TRBV9	once	TRBJ1-6	-	CASSGRPGNPNSPLHF	TGTGCCAGCAGCGGCCGACCAGGGAACCCTAATTCACCCCTCCACTTT
TRBV19	-	TRBJ2-1	-	CASSLGRNEQFF	TGTGCCAGTAGTTTGGGCAGGAATGAGCAGTTCTTC
TRBV9	-	TRBJ1-1	-	CASSVDPGMNTEAFF	TGTGCCAGCAGCGTAGATCCGGGTATGAACACTGAAGCTTTCTTT
TRBV4-2	-	TRBJ1-5	-	CASSQGDGVNQPQHF	TGTGCCAGCAGCCAAGGAGACGGGGTTAATCAGCCCCAGCATTTT
TRBV12-3/TRBV12-4	-	TRBJ1-1	-	CASRQDSNTEAFF	TGTGCCAGCAGACAGGACAGCAACACTGAAGCTTTCTTT
TRBV25-1	-	TRBJ2-3	TRBD2	CASSEYSSGGATDTQYF	TGTGCCAGCAGTGAATATAGCAGCGGGGGGGCTACAGATACGCAGTATTTT
TRBV7-7	-	TRBJ1-4	-	CASSGGFNEKLFF	TGTGCTAGCAGCGGGGGCTTTAATGAAAAACTGTTTTTT
TRBV5-6	-	TRBJ2-7	TRBD2	CASIPGVGLAGSYEQYF	TGTGCCAGCATCCCTGGGGTTGGACTAGCGGGGTCCTACGAGCAGTACTTC
TRBV30	-	TRBJ2-2	TRBD1	CAWRGDRNTGELFF	TGTGCCTGGAGGGGGGACAGGAACACCGGGGAGCTGTTTTTT
TRBV27	-	TRBJ1-3	-	CASSLRAGNTIYF	TGTGCCAGCAGTCTTCGTGCTGGAAACACCATATATTTT
TRBV12-5	-	TRBJ1-2	-	CASGLVGQIYNYGYTF	TGTGCTAGTGGTTTGGTAGGACAGATCTACAACTATGGCTACACCTTC
TRBV2	-	TRBJ1-5	TRBD1	CASNSAFGQGNQPQHF	TGTGCCAGCAATTCCGCGTTCGGACAGGGCAATCAGCCCCAGCATTTT
TRBV2	-	TRBJ1-5	-	CASGSGNQPQHF	TGTGCCAGCGGGTCGGGTAATCAGCCCCAGCATTTT
TRBV7-2	once	TRBJ2-4	-	CASSSGGAKNIQYF	TGTGCCAGCAGCTCCGGCGGAGCCAAAAACATTCAGTACTTC
TRBV7-9	-	TRBJ2-3	-	CASSFKIGATDTQYF	TGTGCCAGCAGCTTTAAGATTGGGGCCACAGATACGCAGTATTTT
TRBV18	-	TRBJ1-2	-	CASSLRDSDGYTF	TGTGCCAGCTCCCTCCGGGACTCTGATGGCTACACCTTC
TRBV7-2	few	TRBJ1-4	-	CASSLEGPSEKLFF	TGTGCCAGCAGCTTGGAGGGGCCCAGTGAAAAACTGTTTTTT
TRBV7-8	few	TRBJ2-1	-	CASSPPRRDEQFF	TGTGCCAGCAGCCCCCCCCGCAGGGATGAGCAGTTCTTC
TRBV3-1/TRBV3-2	-	TRBJ1-3	TRBD1	CASSSDRAGGNTIYF	TGTGCCAGCAGCTCCGACAGGGCGGGTGGAAACACCATATATTTT
TRBV7-3	-	TRBJ2-7	-	CASSFNSGSPYEQYF	TGTGCCAGCAGCTTTAATTCAGGCAGTCCCTACGAGCAGTACTTC
TRBV11-3	-	TRBJ2-1	-	CASSSHPQGNEQFF	TGTGCCAGCAGCTCACACCCACAGGGAAATGAGCAGTTCTTC